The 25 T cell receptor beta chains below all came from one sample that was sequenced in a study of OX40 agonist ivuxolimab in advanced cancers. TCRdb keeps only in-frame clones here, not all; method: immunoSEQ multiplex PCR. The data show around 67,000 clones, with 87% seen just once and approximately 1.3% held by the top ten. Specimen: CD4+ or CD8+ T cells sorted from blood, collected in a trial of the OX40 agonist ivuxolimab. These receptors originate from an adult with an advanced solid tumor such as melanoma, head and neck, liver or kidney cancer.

In DNA, the CDR3 is TGTGCCAGCAGCTCACGACTAGCGGGAGGGTGGGAGCAGTTCTTC. It specifies CASSSRLAGGWEQFF. This chain connects TRBV5-4 to TRBJ2-1; TRBD2 aligns across 14 bases. V gave up 3 bases and J gave up 10 bases; unmatched junction bases: 6. This CDR3 region has 15 residues. Germline V gene lookup returns CDR1 SGHNT and CDR2 YYREEE (reference sequence).

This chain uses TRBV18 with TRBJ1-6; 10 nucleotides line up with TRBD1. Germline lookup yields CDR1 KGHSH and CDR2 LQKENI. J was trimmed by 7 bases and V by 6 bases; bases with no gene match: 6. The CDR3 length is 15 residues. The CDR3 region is CASSGQGSGNSPLHF. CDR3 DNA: TGTGCCAGCTCGGGACAGGGGAGTGGGAATTCACCCCTCCACTTT.

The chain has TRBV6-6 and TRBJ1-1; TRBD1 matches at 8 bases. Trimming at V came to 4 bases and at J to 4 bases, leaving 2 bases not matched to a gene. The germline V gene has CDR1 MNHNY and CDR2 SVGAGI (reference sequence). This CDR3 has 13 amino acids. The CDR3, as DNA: TGTGCCAGCAGTTTAGACAGGGGCACTGAAGCTTTCTTT. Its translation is CASSLDRGTEAFF.

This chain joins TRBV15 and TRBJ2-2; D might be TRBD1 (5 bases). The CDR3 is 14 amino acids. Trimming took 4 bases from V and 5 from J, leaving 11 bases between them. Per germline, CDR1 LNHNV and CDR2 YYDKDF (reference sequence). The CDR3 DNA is TGTGCCACCAGCACGCAGGGTGGAACCGGGGAGCTGTTTTTT. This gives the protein CATSTQGGTGELFF.

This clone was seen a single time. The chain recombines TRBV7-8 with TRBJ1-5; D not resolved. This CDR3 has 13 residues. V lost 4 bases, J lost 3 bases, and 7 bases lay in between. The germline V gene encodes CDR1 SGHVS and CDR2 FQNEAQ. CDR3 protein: CASSSRFNQPQHF. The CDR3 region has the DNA TGTGCCAGCAGCTCGAGGTTCAATCAGCCCCAGCATTTT. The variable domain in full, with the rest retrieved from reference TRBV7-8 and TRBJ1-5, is GAGVSQSPRYKVAKRGQDVALRCDPISGHVSLFWYQQALGQGPEFLTYFQNEAQLDKSGLPSDRFFAERPEGSVSTLKIQRTQQEDSAVYLCASSSRFNQPQHFGDGTRLSIL.

The CDR3 loop reads CASSQASVNEQFF. The CDR3, as DNA: TGCGCCAGCAGCCAGGCTAGCGTGAATGAGCAGTTCTTC. V gene TRBV4-3 combines with J gene TRBJ2-1, with D possibly matching TRBD2 (6 bases). With 3 bases removed from V and 7 bases from J, the gap between germline ends came to 10 bases. This CDR3 spans 13 amino acids. The V gene's germline CDR1 is LGHNA and CDR2 YSLEER.

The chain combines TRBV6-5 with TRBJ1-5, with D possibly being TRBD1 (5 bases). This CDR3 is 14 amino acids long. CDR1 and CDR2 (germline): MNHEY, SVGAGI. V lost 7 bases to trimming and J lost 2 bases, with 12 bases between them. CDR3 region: CASKDTYGNQPQHF. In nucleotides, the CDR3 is TGTGCCAGCAAGGACACGTATGGCAATCAGCCCCAGCATTTT.

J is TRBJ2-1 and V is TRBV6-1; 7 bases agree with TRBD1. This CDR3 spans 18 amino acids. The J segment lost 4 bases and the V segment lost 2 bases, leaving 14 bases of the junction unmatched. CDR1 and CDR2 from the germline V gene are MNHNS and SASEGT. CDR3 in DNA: TGTGCCAGCAGTGAACTATTGATTCAGGGGGTGGGTTACAATGAGCAGTTCTTC. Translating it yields CASSELLIQGVGYNEQFF.

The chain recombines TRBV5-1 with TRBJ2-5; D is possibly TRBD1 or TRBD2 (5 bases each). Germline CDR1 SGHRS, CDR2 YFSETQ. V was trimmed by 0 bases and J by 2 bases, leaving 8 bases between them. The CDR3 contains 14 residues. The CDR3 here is CASSLAWGQETQYF. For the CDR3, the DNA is TGCGCCAGCAGCTTGGCGTGGGGGCAAGAGACCCAGTACTTC.

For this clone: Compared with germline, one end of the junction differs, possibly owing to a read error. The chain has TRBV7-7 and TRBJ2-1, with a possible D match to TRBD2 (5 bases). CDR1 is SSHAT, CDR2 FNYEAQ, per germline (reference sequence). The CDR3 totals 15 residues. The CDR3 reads CASSLVGSSYNEQFF. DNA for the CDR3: TGTGCTAGCAGCTTAGTGGGGAGTTCCTACAATGAGCAGTTCTTC. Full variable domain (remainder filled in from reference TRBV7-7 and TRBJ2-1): GAGVSQSPRYKVTKRGQDVTLRCDPISSHATLYWYQQALGQGPEFLTYFNYEAQPDKSGLPSDRFSAERPEGSISTLTIQRTEQRDSAMYRCASSLVGSSYNEQFFGPGTRLTVL.

This CDR3 is CASSRDSHNEQFF. The CDR3 nucleotides read TGTGCCAGCAGTCGGGACAGTCACAATGAGCAGTTCTTC. The V call is TRBV2, the J call TRBJ2-1; 7 positions agree with TRBD1. Germline V lookup: CDR1 SNHLY, CDR2 FYNNEI. Germline trimming cut 5 bases from V and 5 bases from J; bases unmatched to any gene: 3. CDR3 size: 13 residues.

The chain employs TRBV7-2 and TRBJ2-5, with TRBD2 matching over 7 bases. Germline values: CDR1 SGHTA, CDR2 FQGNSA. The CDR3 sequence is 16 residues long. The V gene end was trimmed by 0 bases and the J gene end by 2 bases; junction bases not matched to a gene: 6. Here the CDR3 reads CASSLARSSGQETQYF. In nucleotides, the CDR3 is TGTGCCAGCAGCTTAGCGCGTAGTAGCGGGCAAGAGACCCAGTACTTC. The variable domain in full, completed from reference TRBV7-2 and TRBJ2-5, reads GAGVSQSPSNKVTEKGKDVELRCDPISGHTALYWYRQSLGQGLEFLIYFQGNSAPDKSGLPSDRFSAERTGGSVSTLTIQRTQQEDSAVYLCASSLARSSGQETQYFGPGTRLLVL.

CDR3 region: CASSLDRLGYTF. The CDR3, as DNA: TGTGCCAGCAGCTTAGATAGACTGGGCTACACCTTC. V gene TRBV7-8 combines with J gene TRBJ1-2, with D unresolved. The CDR3 is made up of 12 amino acids. V lost 1 base to trimming and J lost 8 bases, with 8 bases between them. Germline loops: CDR1 SGHVS, CDR2 FQNEAQ.

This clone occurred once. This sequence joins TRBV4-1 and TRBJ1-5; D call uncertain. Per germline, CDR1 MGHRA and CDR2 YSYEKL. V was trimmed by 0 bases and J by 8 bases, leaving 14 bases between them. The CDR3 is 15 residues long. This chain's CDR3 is CASSQDPARREPQHF. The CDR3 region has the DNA TGCGCCAGCAGCCAAGACCCCGCCAGGCGGGAGCCCCAGCATTTT.

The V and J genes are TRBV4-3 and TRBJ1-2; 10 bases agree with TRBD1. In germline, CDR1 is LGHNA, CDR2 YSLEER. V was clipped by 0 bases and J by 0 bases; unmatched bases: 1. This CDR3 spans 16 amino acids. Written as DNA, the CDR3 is TGCGCCAGCAGCCAAGAAGGGACAGGGGCTAACTATGGCTACACCTTC. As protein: CASSQEGTGANYGYTF.

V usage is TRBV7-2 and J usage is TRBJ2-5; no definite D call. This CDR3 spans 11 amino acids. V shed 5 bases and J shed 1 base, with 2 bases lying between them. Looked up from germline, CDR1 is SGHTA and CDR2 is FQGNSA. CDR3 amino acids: CASSIQETQYF. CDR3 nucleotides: TGTGCCAGCAGCATCCAAGAGACCCAGTACTTC.

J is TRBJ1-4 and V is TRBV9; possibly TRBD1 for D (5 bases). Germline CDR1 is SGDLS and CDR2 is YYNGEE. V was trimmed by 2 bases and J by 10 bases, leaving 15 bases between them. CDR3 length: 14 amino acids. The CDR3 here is CASSVLQGRGKLFF. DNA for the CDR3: TGTGCCAGCAGCGTCCTCCAGGGCCGCGGAAAACTGTTTTTT.

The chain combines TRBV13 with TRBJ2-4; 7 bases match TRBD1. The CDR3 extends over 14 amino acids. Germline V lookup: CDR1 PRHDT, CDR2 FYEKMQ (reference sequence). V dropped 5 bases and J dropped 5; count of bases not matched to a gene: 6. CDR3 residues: CASSRQGVENIQYF. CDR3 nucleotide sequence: TGTGCCAGCAGCCGACAGGGAGTCGAAAACATTCAGTACTTC.

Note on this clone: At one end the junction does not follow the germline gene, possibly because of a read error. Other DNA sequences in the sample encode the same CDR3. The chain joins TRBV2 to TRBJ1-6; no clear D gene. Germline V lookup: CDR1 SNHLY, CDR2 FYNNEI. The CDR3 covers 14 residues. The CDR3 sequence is CASSGSGYGSPLHF. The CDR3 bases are TGTGCCAGCAGTGGGTCCGGTTATGGTTCACCCCTCCACTTC. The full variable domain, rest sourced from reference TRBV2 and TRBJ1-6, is EPEVTQTPSHQVTQMGQEVILRCVPISNHLYFYWYRQILGQKVEFLVSFYNNEISEKSEIFDDQFSVERPDGSNFTLKIRSTKLEDSAMYFCASSGSGYGSPLHFGNGTRLTVT.

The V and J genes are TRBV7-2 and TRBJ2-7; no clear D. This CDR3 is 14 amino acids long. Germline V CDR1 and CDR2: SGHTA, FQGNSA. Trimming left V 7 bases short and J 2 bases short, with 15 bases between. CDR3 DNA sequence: TGTGCCAGCAAATCATGGGTCGAGGCCTACGAGCAGTACTTC. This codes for CASKSWVEAYEQYF.

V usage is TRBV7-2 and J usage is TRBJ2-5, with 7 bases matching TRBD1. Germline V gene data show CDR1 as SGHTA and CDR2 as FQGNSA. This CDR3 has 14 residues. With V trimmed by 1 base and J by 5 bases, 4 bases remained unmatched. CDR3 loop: CASSLGQGSETQYF. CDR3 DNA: TGTGCCAGCAGCTTAGGACAGGGCAGTGAGACCCAGTACTTC.

CDR3 residues: CAISQRESDTQYF. CDR3 DNA sequence: TGTGCCATCAGCCAGCGGGAGTCAGATACGCAGTATTTT. This rearrangement joins TRBV10-3 to TRBJ2-3, with 8 positions matching TRBD2. V was pared by 6 bases and J by 4 bases, with 3 bases of the junction left unmatched. Germline V CDR1 and CDR2: ENHRY, SYGVKD. This CDR3 region has 13 residues.

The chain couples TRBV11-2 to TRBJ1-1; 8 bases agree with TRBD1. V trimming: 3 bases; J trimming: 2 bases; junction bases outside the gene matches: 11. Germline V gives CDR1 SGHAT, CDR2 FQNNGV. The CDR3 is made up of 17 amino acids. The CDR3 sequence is CASSFFPNGQGNTEAFF. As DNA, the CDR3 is TGTGCCAGCAGCTTCTTCCCCAACGGACAGGGCAACACTGAAGCTTTCTTT.

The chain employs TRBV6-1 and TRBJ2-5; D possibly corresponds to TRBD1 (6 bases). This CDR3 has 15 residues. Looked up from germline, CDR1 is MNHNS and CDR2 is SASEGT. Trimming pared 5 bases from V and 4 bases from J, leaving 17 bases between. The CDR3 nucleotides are TGTGCCAGCAGTCCGACAGGCTACAACGGAGAGACCCAGTACTTC. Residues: CASSPTGYNGETQYF.

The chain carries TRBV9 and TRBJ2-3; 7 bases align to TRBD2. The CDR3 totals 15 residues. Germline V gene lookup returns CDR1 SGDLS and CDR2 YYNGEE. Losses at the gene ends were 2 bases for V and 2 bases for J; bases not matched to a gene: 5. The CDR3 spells CASSVQAGYTDTQYF. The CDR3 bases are TGTGCCAGCAGCGTCCAAGCGGGGTACACAGATACGCAGTATTTT. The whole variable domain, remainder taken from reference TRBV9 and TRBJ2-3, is DSGVTQTPKHLITATGQRVTLRCSPRSGDLSVYWYQQSLDQGLQFLIQYYNGEERAKGNILERFSAQQFPDLHSELNLSSLELGDSALYFCASSVQAGYTDTQYFGPGTRLTVL.